The 8 T cell receptor beta chains presented below share a single source sample, sequenced in a study of chemoradiotherapy in HPV16-positive cancers. Sequenced by immunoSEQ multiplex PCR; TCRdb stores in-frame clones only, minus some. Among some 70,000 clones listed, roughly 90% were seen once. The sample here was blood, taken from a patient who underwent chemoradiotherapy. All receptors derive from a human donor with HPV-associated anogenital cancer.

The chain has TRBV5-1 and TRBJ1-6; no firm D call. Per the germline V gene, CDR1 is SGHRS and CDR2 is YFSETQ. This CDR3 is 16 amino acids long. V was shortened by 4 bases and J by 0 bases, with 11 bases between the two germline ends. The DNA of the CDR3 is TGCGCCAGCAGCGCGACGGTCCCCTCCTATAATTCACCCCTCCACTTT. The encoded protein is CASSATVPSYNSPLHF.

The chain links TRBV28 to TRBJ1-2; D not certain. V dropped 5 bases and J dropped 5 bases, with 9 bases sitting between them. CDR1 is MDHEN and CDR2 is SYDVKM in the germline V gene. The CDR3 is made up of 12 amino acids. The CDR3 loop reads CASSPGYYGYTF. As DNA, the CDR3 is TGTGCCAGCAGTCCCGGGTATTATGGCTACACCTTC.

The chain carries TRBV7-3 and TRBJ2-2; 13 bases fit TRBD2. Trimming cost V 6 bases and J 5 bases; bases outside gene matches: 3. The germline CDR1 and CDR2 sequences are SGHTA and FQGTGA. The CDR3 length is 15 residues. The CDR3 bases are TGTGCCAGCAGTTGGGGACTAGCGGGGACCGGGGAGCTGTTTTTT. Protein product: CASSWGLAGTGELFF. The full variable domain, completed using reference TRBV7-3 and TRBJ2-2, is GAGVSQTPSNKVTEKGKYVELRCDPISGHTALYWYRQSLGQGPEFLIYFQGTGAADDSGLPNDRFFAVRPEGSVSTLKIQRTERGDSAVYLCASSWGLAGTGELFFGEGSRLTVL.

V and J are TRBV2 and TRBJ2-5, with 12 bases lining up with TRBD1. The CDR3 is 15 amino acids. The germline V gene has CDR1 SNHLY and CDR2 FYNNEI. With V trimmed by 7 bases and J by 6 bases, 9 bases remained unmatched. The chain's CDR3 is CASNAGTGGRKTQYF. The CDR3 nucleotides are TGTGCCAGCAACGCCGGGACAGGGGGCAGGAAGACCCAGTACTTC.

V usage is TRBV28 and J usage is TRBJ2-3; D is unresolved. The CDR3 sequence is 14 residues long. The germline V and J ends were trimmed by 5 bases and 2 bases, with 11 bases remaining between them. Germline V gene data show CDR1 as MDHEN and CDR2 as SYDVKM. CDR3 region: CASSHPSSTDTQYF. The CDR3 DNA sequence: TGTGCCAGCAGTCATCCCAGTTCCACAGATACGCAGTATTTT.

The chain joins TRBV10-2 to TRBJ2-5, with 8 bases matching TRBD1. TRBJ2-7 matches the DNA end more closely, so the J call is doubtful. Per the germline V gene, CDR1 is WSHSY and CDR2 is SAAADI. The CDR3 consists of 14 residues. CDR3 region: CASSDHGQGYEQYF. Here the CDR3 DNA reads TGCGCCAGCAGTGACCACGGACAGGGTTACGAGCAGTACTTC.

J is TRBJ1-1 and V is TRBV27; D possibly corresponds to TRBD1 (5 bases). CDR3 length: 13 amino acids. With 4 bases removed from V and 4 bases from J, the gap between germline ends came to 10 bases. Germline CDR1 is MNHEY and CDR2 is SMNVEV (reference sequence). CDR3 DNA sequence: TGTGCCAGCAGTTATCGCGGGGGCACTGAAGCTTTCTTT. This encodes CASSYRGGTEAFF.

The V gene is TRBV6-1, the J gene TRBJ2-3; D gene uncertain. This CDR3 spans 14 amino acids. Trimming cost V 0 bases and J 2 bases, with 6 bases left between them. Germline lookup yields CDR1 MNHNS and CDR2 SASEGT. Here the CDR3 DNA reads TGTGCCAGCAGTGAAGCCCTTATCACAGATACGCAGTATTTT. As protein: CASSEALITDTQYF.